This T cell receptor beta chain was captured in a study of cytomegalovirus exposure and HLA in healthy donors. Germline V gives CDR1 SGDLS, CDR2 YYNGEE. Trimming left V 3 bases short and J 3 bases short, with 16 bases between. The CDR3 runs 15 residues. Of note for this clone: Its specificity is not known.

13 Jbeta primers and 60 Vbeta primers were used for the PCR. This table comes from immunoSEQ multiplex PCR, and its TCRdb copy is limited to in-frame clones, with some not included. Here the sample spans 150,000 to 200,000 clones, around four fifths being singletons. Findings and limits, study-wide: On later analysis, the bulk of CMV-associated TCR beta chains appeared to be HLA-restricted.

This chain connects TRBV9 to TRBJ2-7; possible D gene TRBD2, 6 bases. This TCR came from a woman between 25 and 40 years old in good health and CMV-seronegative. The sequenced sample consisted of PBMCs. DNA for the CDR3: TGTGCCAGCAGCGAGGGTGGTGGGAGGATCTACGAGCAGTACTTC. Protein: CASSEGGGRIYEQYF.